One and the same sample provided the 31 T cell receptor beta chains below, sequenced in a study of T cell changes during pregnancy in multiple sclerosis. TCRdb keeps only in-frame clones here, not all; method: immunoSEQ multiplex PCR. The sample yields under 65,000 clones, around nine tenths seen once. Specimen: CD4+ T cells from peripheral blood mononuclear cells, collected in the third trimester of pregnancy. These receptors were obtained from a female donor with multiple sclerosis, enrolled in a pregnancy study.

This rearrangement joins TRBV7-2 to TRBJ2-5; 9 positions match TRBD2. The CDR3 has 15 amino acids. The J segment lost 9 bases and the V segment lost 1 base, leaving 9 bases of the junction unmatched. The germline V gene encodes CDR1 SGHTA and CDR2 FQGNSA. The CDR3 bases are TGTGCCAGCAGCTTAGGGCTAGCGGGGCCCTGGGCCCAGTACTTC. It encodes CASSLGLAGPWAQYF.

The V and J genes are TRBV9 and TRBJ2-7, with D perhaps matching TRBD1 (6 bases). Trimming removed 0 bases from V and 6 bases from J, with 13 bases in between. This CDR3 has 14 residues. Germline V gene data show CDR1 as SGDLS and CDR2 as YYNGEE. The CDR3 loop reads CASSVEVRGTEQYF. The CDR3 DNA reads TGTGCCAGCAGCGTAGAAGTAAGGGGGACCGAGCAGTACTTC.

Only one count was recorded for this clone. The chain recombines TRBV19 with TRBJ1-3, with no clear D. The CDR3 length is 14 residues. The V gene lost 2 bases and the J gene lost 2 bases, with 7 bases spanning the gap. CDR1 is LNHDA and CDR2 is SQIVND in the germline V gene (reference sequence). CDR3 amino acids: CASSIRGPGNTIYF. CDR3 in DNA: TGTGCCAGTAGTATACGGGGTCCTGGAAACACCATATATTTT.

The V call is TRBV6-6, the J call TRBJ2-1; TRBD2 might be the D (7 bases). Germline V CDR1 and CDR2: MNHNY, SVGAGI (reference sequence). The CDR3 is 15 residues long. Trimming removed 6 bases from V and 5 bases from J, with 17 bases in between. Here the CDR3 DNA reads TGTGCCAGCAGCCCGGGGGGCCTCCCTAACAATGAGCAGTTCTTC. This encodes CASSPGGLPNNEQFF.

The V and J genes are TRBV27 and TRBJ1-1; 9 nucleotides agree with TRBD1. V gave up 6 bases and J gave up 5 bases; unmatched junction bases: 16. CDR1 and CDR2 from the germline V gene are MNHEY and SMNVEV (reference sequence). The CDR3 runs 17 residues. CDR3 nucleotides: TGTGCCAGCAGCCCAATCCCGGGACAGGGAGGGAGAACTGAAGCTTTCTTT. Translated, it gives CASSPIPGQGGRTEAFF.

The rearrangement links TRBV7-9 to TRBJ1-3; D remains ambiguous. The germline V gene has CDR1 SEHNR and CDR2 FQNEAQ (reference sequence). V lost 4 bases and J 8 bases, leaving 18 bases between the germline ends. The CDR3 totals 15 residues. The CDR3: CASSSWDLQRDTIYF. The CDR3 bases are TGTGCCAGCAGCTCCTGGGATCTCCAGAGGGACACCATATATTTT.

The CDR3 bases are TGTGCCAGCAGCTCAGCGGGGGTATTAAATGAGCAGTTCTTC. Protein sequence: CASSSAGVLNEQFF. The chain combines TRBV6-5 with TRBJ2-1; 8 bases match TRBD2. CDR1 is MNHEY and CDR2 is SVGAGI in the germline V gene. The J segment lost 7 bases and the V segment lost 6 bases, leaving 8 bases of the junction unmatched. The CDR3 length is 14 residues.

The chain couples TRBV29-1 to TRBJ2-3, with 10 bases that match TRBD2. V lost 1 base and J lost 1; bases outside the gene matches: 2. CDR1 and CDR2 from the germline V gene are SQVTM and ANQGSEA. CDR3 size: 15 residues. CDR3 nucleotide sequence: TGCAGCGTTGAAGGGCTAGCGGGGGGCACAGATACGCAGTATTTT. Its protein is CSVEGLAGGTDTQYF.

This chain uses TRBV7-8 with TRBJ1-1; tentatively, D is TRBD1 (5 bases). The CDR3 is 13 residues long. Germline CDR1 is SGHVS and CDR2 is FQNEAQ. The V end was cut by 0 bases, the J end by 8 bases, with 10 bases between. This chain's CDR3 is CASSLAGQQEAFF. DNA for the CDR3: TGTGCCAGCAGCTTAGCCGGACAACAGGAAGCTTTCTTT. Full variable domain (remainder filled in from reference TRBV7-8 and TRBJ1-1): GAGVSQSPRYKVAKRGQDVALRCDPISGHVSLFWYQQALGQGPEFLTYFQNEAQLDKSGLPSDRFFAERPEGSVSTLKIQRTQQEDSAVYLCASSLAGQQEAFFGQGTRLTVV.

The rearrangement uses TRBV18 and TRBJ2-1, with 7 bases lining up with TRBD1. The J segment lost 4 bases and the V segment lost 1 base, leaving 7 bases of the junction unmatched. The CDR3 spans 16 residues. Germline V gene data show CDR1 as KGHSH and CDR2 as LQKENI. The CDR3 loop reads CASSPRETGLYNEQFF. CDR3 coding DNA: TGTGCCAGCTCACCACGAGAGACAGGGCTGTACAATGAGCAGTTCTTC.

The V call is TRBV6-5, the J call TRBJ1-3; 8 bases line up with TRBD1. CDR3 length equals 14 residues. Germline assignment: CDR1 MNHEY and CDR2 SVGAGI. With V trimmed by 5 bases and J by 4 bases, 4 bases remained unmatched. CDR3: CASSDRGGGNTIYF. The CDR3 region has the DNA TGTGCCAGCAGTGACAGGGGTGGAGGAAACACCATATATTTT.

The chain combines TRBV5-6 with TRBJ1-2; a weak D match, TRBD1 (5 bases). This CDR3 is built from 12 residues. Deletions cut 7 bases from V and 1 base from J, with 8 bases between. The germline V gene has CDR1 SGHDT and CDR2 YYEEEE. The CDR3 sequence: CASQQVNYGYTF. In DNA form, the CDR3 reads TGTGCCAGCCAACAGGTTAACTATGGCTACACCTTC. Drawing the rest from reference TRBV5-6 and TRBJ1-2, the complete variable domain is DAGVTQSPTHLIKTRGQQVTLRCSPKSGHDTVSWYQQALGQGPQFIFQYYEEEERQRGNFPDRFSGHQFPNYSSELNVNALLLGDSALYLCASQQVNYGYTFGSGTRLTVV.

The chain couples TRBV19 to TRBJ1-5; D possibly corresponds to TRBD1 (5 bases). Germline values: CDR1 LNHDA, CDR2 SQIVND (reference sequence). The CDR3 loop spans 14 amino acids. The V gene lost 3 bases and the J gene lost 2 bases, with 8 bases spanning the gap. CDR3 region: CASSITGGNQPQHF. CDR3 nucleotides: TGTGCCAGTAGTATTACGGGGGGCAATCAGCCCCAGCATTTT.

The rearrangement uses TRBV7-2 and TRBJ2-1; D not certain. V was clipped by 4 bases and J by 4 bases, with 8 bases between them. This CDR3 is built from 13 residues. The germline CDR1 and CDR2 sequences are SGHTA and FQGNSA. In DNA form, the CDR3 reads TGTGCCAGCAGCTCTAGGAGTTACAATGAGCAGTTCTTC. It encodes CASSSRSYNEQFF.

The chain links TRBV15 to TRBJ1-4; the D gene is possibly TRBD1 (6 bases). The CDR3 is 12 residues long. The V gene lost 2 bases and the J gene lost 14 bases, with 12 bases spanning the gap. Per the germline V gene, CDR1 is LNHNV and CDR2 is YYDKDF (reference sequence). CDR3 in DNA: TGTGCCACCAGCAGATTCGGACAGTTTCTGTTTTTT. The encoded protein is CATSRFGQFLFF.

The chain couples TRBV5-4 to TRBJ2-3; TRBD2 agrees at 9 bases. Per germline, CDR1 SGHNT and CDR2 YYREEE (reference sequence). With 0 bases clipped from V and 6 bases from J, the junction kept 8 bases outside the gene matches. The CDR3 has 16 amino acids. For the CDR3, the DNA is TGTGCCAGCAGCTTGGTGCGGGGGGGCCCGGGGGATACGCAGTATTTT. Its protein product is CASSLVRGGPGDTQYF.

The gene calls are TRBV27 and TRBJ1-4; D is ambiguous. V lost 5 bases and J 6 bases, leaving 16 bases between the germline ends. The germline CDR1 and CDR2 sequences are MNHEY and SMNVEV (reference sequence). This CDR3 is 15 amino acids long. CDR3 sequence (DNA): TGTGCCAGCAGTCTTTGGGCAGAAGACCATGAAAAACTGTTTTTT. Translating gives CASSLWAEDHEKLFF.

CDR3 residues: CASSVGQGWEQYF. CDR3 sequence (DNA): TGCGCCAGCAGCGTGGGACAGGGGTGGGAGCAGTACTTC. V gene TRBV5-1 combines with J gene TRBJ2-7; 10 nucleotides align to TRBD1. The CDR3 runs to 13 residues. Germline loops: CDR1 SGHRS, CDR2 YFSETQ. The V and J ends lost 4 bases and 7 bases, in that order; junction bases with no gene match: 5.

CDR3 bases: TGTGCCAGCAGCGTTACAGGGGCGGGAGGGGCCAACGTCCTGACTTTC. Protein sequence: CASSVTGAGGANVLTF. The chain employs TRBV9 and TRBJ2-6, with D possibly being TRBD1 (7 bases). This CDR3 has 16 amino acids. V was trimmed by 2 bases and J by 4 bases, leaving 13 bases between them. The V gene's germline CDR1 is SGDLS and CDR2 YYNGEE.

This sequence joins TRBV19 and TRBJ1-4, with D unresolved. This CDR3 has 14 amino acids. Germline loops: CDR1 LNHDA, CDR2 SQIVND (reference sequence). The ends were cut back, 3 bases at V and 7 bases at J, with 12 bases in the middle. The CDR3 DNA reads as TGTGCCAGTAGTATGTCAGGCATGGGTGAAAAACTGTTTTTT. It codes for CASSMSGMGEKLFF.

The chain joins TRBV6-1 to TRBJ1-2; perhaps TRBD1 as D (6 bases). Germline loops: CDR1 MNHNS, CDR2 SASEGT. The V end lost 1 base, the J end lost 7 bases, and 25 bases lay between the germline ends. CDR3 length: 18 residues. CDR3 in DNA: TGTGCCAGCAGTGAAGAGAGGGGGAACAGGGTTGGGGATGGTGGCTACACCTTC. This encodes CASSEERGNRVGDGGYTF.

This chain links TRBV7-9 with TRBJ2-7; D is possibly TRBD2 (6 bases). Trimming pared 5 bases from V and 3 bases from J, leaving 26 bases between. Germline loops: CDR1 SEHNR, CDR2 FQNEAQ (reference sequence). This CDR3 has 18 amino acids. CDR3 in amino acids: CASSPTAGITQLYYEQYF. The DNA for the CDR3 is TGTGCCAGCAGCCCGACGGCGGGGATCACCCAGTTATACTACGAGCAGTACTTC.

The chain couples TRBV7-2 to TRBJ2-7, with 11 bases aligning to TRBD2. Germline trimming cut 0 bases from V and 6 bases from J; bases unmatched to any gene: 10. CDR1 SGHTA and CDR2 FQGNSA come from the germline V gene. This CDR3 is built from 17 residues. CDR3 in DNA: TGTGCCAGCAGCTTAGCGCCGCTAGCGGGGGGCTGGGGCGAGCAGTACTTC. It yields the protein CASSLAPLAGGWGEQYF.

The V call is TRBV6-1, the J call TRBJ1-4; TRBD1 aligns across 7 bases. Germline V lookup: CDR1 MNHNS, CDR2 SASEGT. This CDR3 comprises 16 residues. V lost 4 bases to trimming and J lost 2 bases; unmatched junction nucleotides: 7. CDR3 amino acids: CASSAQGVGTNEKLFF. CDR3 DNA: TGTGCCAGCAGTGCCCAGGGGGTTGGGACTAATGAAAAACTGTTTTTT.

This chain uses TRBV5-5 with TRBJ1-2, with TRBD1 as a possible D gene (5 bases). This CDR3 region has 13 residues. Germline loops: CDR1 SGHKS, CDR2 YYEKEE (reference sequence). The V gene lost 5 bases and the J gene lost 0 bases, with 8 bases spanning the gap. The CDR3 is CASSQGTNYGYTF. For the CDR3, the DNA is TGTGCCAGCAGTCAGGGAACTAACTATGGCTACACCTTC. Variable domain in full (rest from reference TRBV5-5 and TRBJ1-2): DAGVTQSPTHLIKTRGQQVTLRCSPISGHKSVSWYQQVLGQGPQFIFQYYEKEERGRGNFPDRFSARQFPNYSSELNVNALLLGDSALYLCASSQGTNYGYTFGSGTRLTVV.

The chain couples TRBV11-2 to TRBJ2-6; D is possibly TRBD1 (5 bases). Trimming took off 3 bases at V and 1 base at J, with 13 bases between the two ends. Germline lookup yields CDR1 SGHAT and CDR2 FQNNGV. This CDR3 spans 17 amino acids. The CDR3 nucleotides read TGTGCCAGCAGCTTGGGGCGGCCCTCTTCTGGGGCCAACGTCCTGACTTTC. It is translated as CASSLGRPSSGANVLTF.

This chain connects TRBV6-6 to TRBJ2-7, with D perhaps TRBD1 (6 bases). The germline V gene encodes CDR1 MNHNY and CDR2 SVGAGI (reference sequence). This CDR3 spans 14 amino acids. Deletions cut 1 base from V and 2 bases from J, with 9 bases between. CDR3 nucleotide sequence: TGTGCCAGCAGTTACTTAACAGGGACCTACGAGCAGTACTTC. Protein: CASSYLTGTYEQYF.

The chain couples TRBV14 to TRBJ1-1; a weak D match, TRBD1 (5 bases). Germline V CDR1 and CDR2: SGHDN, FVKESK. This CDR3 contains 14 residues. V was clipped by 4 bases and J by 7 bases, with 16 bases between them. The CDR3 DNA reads TGTGCCAGCAGCCCCTTACGGGGGGTCGGTGAAGCTTTCTTT. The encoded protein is CASSPLRGVGEAFF.

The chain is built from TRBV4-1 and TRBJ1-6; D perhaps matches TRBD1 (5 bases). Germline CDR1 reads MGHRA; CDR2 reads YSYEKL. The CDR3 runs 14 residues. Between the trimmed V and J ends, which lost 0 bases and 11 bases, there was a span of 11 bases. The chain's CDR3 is CASSQDRVDPPLHF. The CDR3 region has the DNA TGCGCCAGCAGCCAAGACAGGGTCGATCCACCCCTCCACTTT.

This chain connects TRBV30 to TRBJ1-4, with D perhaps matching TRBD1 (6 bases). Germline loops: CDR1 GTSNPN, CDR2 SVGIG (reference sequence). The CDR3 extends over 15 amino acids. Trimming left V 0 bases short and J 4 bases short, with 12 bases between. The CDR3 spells CAWSVLTGINEKLFF. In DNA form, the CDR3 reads TGTGCCTGGAGTGTCCTAACAGGGATTAATGAAAAACTGTTTTTT.

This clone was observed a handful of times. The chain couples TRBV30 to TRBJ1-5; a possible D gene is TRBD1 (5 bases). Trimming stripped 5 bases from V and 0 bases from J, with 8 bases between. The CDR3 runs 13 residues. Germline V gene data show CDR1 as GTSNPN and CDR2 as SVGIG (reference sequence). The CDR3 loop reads CAWGASSNQPQHF. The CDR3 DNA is TGTGCCTGGGGGGCGTCTAGCAATCAGCCCCAGCATTTT.